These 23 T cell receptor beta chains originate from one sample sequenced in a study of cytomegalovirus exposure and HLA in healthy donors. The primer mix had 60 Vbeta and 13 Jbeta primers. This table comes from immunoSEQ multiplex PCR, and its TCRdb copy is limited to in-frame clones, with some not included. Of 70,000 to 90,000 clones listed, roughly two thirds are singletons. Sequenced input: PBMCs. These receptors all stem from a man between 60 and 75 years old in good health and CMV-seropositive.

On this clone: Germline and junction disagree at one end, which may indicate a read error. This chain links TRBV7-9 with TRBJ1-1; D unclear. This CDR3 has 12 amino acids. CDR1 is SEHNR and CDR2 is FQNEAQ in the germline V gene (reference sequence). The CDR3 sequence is CSSSLDGTEAFF. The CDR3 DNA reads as TGTTCCAGCAGCTTAGACGGCACTGAAGCTTTCTTT.

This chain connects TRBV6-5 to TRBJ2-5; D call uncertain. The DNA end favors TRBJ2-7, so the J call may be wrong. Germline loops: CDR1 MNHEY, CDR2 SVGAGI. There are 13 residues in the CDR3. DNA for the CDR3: TGTGCCAGCAGTTACTCGAGAGTGCACGAGCAGTACTTC. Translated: CASSYSRVHEQYF.

For the CDR3, the DNA is TGTGCCAGCTCATCCGGACTAGCGGGAGTCGGGGAGCTGTTTTTT. Protein: CASSSGLAGVGELFF. The rearrangement links TRBV18 to TRBJ2-2, with 13 bases aligning to TRBD2. Germline CDR1 is KGHSH and CDR2 is LQKENI. The CDR3 runs 15 residues. V shed 5 bases and J 7 bases; nucleotides not matched to a gene: 4.

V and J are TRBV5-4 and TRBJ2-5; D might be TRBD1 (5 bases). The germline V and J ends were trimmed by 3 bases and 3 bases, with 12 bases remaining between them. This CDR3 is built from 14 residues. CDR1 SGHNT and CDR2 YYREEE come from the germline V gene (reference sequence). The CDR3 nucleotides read TGTGCCAGCAGCTCGCAGGGTTCTGAAGAGACCCAGTACTTC. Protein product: CASSSQGSEETQYF.

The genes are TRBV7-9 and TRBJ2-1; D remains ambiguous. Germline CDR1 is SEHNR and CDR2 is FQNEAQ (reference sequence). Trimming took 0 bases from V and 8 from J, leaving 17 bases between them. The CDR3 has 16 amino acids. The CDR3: CASSLASREFPHEQFF. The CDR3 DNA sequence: TGTGCCAGCAGCTTAGCCTCCCGAGAGTTTCCCCATGAGCAGTTCTTC.

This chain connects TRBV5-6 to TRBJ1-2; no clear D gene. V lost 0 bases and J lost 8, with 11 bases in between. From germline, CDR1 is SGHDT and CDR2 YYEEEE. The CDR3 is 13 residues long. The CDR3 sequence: CASSLAGSGGYTF. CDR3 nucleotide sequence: TGTGCCAGCAGCTTGGCCGGGTCGGGAGGCTACACCTTC.

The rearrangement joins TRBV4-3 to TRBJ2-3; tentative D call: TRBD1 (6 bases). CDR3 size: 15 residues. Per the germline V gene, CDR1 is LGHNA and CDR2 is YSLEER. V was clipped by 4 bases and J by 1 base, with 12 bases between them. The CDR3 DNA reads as TGCGCCAGCAGCCCGAGGGCAGGGGGCACAGATACGCAGTATTTT. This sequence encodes CASSPRAGGTDTQYF.

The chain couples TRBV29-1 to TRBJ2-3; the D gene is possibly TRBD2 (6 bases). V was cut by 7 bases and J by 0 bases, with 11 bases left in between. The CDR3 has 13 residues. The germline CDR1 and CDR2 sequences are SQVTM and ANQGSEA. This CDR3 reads CSAEEGSTDTQYF. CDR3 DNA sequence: TGCAGCGCCGAGGAGGGAAGCACAGATACGCAGTATTTT.

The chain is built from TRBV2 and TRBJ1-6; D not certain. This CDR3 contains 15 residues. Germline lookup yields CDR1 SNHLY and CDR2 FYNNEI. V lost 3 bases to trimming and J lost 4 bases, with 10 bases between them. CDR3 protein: CASSEQAQYNSPLHF. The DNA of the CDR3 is TGTGCCAGCAGTGAGCAGGCTCAATATAATTCACCCCTCCACTTT.

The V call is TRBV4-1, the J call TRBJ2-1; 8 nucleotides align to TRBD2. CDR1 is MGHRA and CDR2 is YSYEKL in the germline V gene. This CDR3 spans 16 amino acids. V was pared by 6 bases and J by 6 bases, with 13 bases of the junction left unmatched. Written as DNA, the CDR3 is TGCGCCAGCAGTGCCCGAGCGGGAGTCATAGGCAATGAGCAGTTCTTC. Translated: CASSARAGVIGNEQFF.

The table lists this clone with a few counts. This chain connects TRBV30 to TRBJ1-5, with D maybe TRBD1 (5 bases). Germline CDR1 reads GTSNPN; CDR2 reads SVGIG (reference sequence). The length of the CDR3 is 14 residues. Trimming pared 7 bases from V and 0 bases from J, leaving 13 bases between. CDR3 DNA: TGTGCCTTGGGGCAGGCAAATAGCAATCAGCCCCAGCATTTT. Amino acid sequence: CALGQANSNQPQHF.

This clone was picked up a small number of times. Here the CDR3 reads CASSASTGDPSYEQYF. Written as DNA, the CDR3 is TGTGCCAGCAGCGCCTCCACAGGGGACCCCTCCTACGAGCAGTACTTC. The chain links TRBV9 to TRBJ2-7, with 7 bases aligning to TRBD1. This CDR3 contains 16 residues. The junction had 9 bases not matched to a gene; V was cut back by 3 bases and J by 0 bases. The germline V gene encodes CDR1 SGDLS and CDR2 YYNGEE. Based on the CDR3 plus reference TRBV9 and TRBJ2-7, the full variable domain is DSGVTQTPKHLITATGQRVTLRCSPRSGDLSVYWYQQSLDQGLQFLIQYYNGEERAKGNILERFSAQQFPDLHSELNLSSLELGDSALYFCASSASTGDPSYEQYFGPGTRLTVT.

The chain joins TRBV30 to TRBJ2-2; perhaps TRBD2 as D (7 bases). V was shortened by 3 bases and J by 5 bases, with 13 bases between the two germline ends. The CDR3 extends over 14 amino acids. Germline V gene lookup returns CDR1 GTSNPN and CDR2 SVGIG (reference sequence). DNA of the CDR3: TGTGCCTGGAGGGGGGGGGCTGGAACCGGGGAGCTGTTTTTT. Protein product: CAWRGGAGTGELFF.

The CDR3: CASSQDRGDTQYF. The CDR3 bases are TGTGCCAGCAGCCAAGATAGGGGGGATACGCAGTATTTT. The rearrangement links TRBV4-2 to TRBJ2-3; TRBD1 might be the D (6 bases). The CDR3 runs 13 residues. The V gene lost 0 bases and the J gene lost 6 bases, with 7 bases spanning the gap. CDR1 is LGHNA and CDR2 is YNFKEQ in the germline V gene.

The CDR3 loop is CASSLTGAQPQHF. In DNA form, the CDR3 reads TGTGCCAGCAGTTTAACAGGGGCCCAGCCCCAGCATTTT. The J gene is TRBJ1-5, the V gene TRBV28; 7 nucleotides align to TRBD1. CDR1 and CDR2 from the germline V gene are MDHEN and SYDVKM. The CDR3 is made up of 13 amino acids. J lost 7 bases, V lost 2 bases, and 2 bases had no gene match.

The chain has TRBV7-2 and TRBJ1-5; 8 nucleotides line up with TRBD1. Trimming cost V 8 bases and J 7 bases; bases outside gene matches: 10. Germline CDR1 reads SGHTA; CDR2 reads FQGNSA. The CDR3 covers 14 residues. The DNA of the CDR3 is TGTGCCAGCGGATTAAACGGACAGGGCCAGCCCCAGCATTTT. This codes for CASGLNGQGQPQHF.

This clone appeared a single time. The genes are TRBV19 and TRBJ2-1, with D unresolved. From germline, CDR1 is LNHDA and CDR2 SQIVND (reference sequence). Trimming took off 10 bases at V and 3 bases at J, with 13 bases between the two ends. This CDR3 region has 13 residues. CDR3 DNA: TGTGCCACCGGCCTATCAGGCTACAATGAGCAGTTCTTC. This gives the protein CATGLSGYNEQFF.

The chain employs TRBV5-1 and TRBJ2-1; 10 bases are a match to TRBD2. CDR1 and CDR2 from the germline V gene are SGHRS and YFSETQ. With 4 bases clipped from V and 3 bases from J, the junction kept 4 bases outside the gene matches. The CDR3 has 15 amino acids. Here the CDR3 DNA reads TGCGCCAGCAGCCTAGGACTAGCGGACTACAATGAGCAGTTCTTC. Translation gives CASSLGLADYNEQFF.

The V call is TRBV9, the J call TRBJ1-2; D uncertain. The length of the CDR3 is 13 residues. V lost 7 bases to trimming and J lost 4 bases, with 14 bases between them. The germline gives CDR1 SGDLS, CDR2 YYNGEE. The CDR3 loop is CASEENFGYGYTF. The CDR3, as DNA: TGTGCCAGCGAAGAGAATTTTGGCTATGGCTACACCTTC. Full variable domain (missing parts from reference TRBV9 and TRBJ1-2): DSGVTQTPKHLITATGQRVTLRCSPRSGDLSVYWYQQSLDQGLQFLIQYYNGEERAKGNILERFSAQQFPDLHSELNLSSLELGDSALYFCASEENFGYGYTFGSGTRLTVV.

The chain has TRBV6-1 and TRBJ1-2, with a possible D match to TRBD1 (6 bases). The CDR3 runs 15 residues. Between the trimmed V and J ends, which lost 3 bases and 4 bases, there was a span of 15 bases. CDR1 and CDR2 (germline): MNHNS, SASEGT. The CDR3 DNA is TGTGCCAGCAGTGACCCGGGACAAATACTCTATGGCTACACCTTC. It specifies CASSDPGQILYGYTF.

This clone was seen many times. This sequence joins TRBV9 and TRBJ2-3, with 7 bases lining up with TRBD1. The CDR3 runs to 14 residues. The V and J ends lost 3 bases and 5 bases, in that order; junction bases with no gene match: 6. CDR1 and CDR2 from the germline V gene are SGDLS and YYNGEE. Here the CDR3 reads CASSEQGWRDTQYF. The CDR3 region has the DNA TGTGCCAGCAGCGAACAGGGGTGGAGAGATACGCAGTATTTT.

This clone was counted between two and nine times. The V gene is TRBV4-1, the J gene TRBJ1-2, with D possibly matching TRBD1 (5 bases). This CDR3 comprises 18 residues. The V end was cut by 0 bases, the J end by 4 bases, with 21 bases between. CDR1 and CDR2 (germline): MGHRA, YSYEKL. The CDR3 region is CASSQDEQEGTLSYGYTF. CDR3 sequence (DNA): TGCGCCAGCAGCCAAGATGAGCAGGAGGGGACTCTTTCCTATGGCTACACCTTC.

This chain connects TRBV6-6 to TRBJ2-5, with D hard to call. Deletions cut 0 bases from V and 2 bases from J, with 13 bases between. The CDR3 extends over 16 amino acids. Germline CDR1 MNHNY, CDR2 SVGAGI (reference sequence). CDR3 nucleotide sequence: TGTGCCAGCAGTTACTCGACCCAATCCAGGCAAGAGACCCAGTACTTC. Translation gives CASSYSTQSRQETQYF.